One sample yielded the 24 T cell receptor beta chains listed below, sequenced in a study of control samples from healthy donors and cancer patients. The data were produced by immunoSEQ multiplex PCR, yet TCRdb's version contains in-frame clones alone and is incomplete. The sample yields 150,000 to 160,000 clones, 85% to 95% seen once. Sequencing was done on a sample of blood. These receptor sequences come from a man aged 50 or older in good health.

The rearrangement links TRBV28 to TRBJ1-5; TRBD1 might be the D (5 bases). The CDR3 runs 17 residues. V lost 3 bases, J lost 0 bases, and 15 bases lay in between. Germline loops: CDR1 MDHEN, CDR2 SYDVKM. In DNA form, the CDR3 reads TGTGCCAGCAGTTTCGAGGGGAACCTCTATAGCAATCAGCCCCAGCATTTT. Encoded protein: CASSFEGNLYSNQPQHF.

V usage is TRBV6-5 and J usage is TRBJ1-1; 7 bases are shared with TRBD1. V was clipped by 2 bases and J by 0 bases; unmatched bases: 3. The CDR3 has 15 amino acids. Per germline, CDR1 MNHEY and CDR2 SVGAGI. Here the CDR3 DNA reads TGTGCCAGCAGTTACGACAGGGCCGTGAACACTGAAGCTTTCTTT. Protein: CASSYDRAVNTEAFF.

The CDR3 DNA sequence: TGTGCCATCAGTGAGTCTGGCACTGAAGCTTTCTTT. It yields the protein CAISESGTEAFF. The genes are TRBV10-3 and TRBJ1-1, with D hard to call. Trimming took 0 bases from V and 4 from J, leaving 3 bases between them. Germline-derived CDR1 and CDR2 are ENHRY and SYGVKD. This CDR3 comprises 12 residues.

J is TRBJ2-7 and V is TRBV10-3; D not certain. CDR1 and CDR2 from the germline V gene are ENHRY and SYGVKD. The CDR3 extends over 11 amino acids. The V and J ends lost 3 bases and 4 bases respectively, with 4 bases between them. CDR3 in DNA: TGTGCCATCAGTGACAGTTACGAGCAGTACTTC. This translates into CAISDSYEQYF.

This sequence joins TRBV5-1 and TRBJ2-5; a possible D gene is TRBD2 (6 bases). CDR3 length equals 15 residues. CDR1 is SGHRS, CDR2 YFSETQ, per germline. With 0 bases removed from V and 3 bases from J, the gap between germline ends came to 12 bases. This CDR3 reads CASSLAGGSEETQYF. CDR3 nucleotide sequence: TGCGCCAGCAGCTTGGCCGGGGGATCCGAAGAGACCCAGTACTTC.

The rearrangement joins TRBV5-3 to TRBJ1-3; D perhaps matches TRBD1 (5 bases). TRBV5-3 counts as an open reading frame of uncertain function. This CDR3 region has 15 residues. With 4 bases removed from V and 0 bases from J, the gap between germline ends came to 11 bases. The CDR3 here is CARSRDFPSGNTIYF. The CDR3 DNA reads TGTGCCAGAAGCCGGGACTTTCCCTCTGGAAACACCATATATTTT.

V usage is TRBV15 and J usage is TRBJ2-7, with 15 bases lining up with TRBD2. The ends lost 1 base at V and 4 bases at J; junction bases unmatched: 2. Germline-derived CDR1 and CDR2 are LNHNV and YYDKDF (reference sequence). The CDR3 has 16 amino acids. The chain's CDR3 is CATSRGGTSGRYEQYF. CDR3 DNA sequence: TGTGCCACCAGCAGAGGGGGGACTAGCGGGAGGTACGAGCAGTACTTC.

The CDR3 loop is CASSNLAGANEQYF. For the CDR3, the DNA is TGCGCCAGCAGCAACCTAGCGGGAGCCAACGAGCAGTACTTC. The genes are TRBV5-1 and TRBJ2-7, with 10 bases aligning to TRBD2. V lost 4 bases, J lost 5 bases, and 6 bases stayed unmatched. The germline V gene encodes CDR1 SGHRS and CDR2 YFSETQ. The CDR3 totals 14 residues.

This rearrangement joins TRBV6-5 to TRBJ2-1; perhaps TRBD1 as D (5 bases). V was clipped by 4 bases and J by 6 bases, with 16 bases between them. Germline V gene data show CDR1 as MNHEY and CDR2 as SVGAGI. This CDR3 is built from 15 residues. As DNA, the CDR3 is TGTGCCAGCAGTTCCACCCCGTCAGGGATCAATGAGCAGTTCTTC. Translated, it gives CASSSTPSGINEQFF.

The V gene is TRBV4-1, the J gene TRBJ2-1; 7 bases fit TRBD2. CDR1 MGHRA and CDR2 YSYEKL come from the germline V gene. V was clipped by 2 bases and J by 5 bases; unmatched bases: 12. The CDR3 contains 17 residues. Here the CDR3 reads CASSQPRAGTGDNEQFF. In nucleotides, the CDR3 is TGCGCCAGCAGCCAACCCAGAGCGGGGACGGGAGACAATGAGCAGTTCTTC.

The CDR3 reads CASSPDRDSNQPQHF. CDR3 DNA sequence: TGTGCCAGCAGCCCGGACAGGGATAGCAATCAGCCCCAGCATTTT. The V gene is TRBV11-2, the J gene TRBJ1-5, with 8 bases identical to TRBD1. The CDR3 is 15 residues long. The V and J ends lost 5 bases and 0 bases, in that order; junction bases with no gene match: 3. Germline CDR1 reads SGHAT; CDR2 reads FQNNGV. Filled out from reference TRBV11-2 and TRBJ1-5, the complete variable domain reads EAGVAQSPRYKIIEKRQSVAFWCNPISGHATLYWYQQILGQGPKLLIQFQNNGVVDDSQLPKDRFSAERLKGVDSTLKIQPAKLEDSAVYLCASSPDRDSNQPQHFGDGTRLSIL.

This chain links TRBV19 with TRBJ1-5; TRBD1 matches 9 bases. The V gene end was trimmed by 5 bases and the J gene end by 6 bases; junction bases not matched to a gene: 8. Germline V gene sequence: CDR1 LNHDA, CDR2 SQIVND (reference sequence). The CDR3 extends over 15 amino acids. The chain's CDR3 is CASSVQGALGQPQHF. CDR3 nucleotides: TGTGCCAGTAGTGTACAGGGGGCGCTTGGTCAGCCCCAGCATTTT.

This chain links TRBV18 with TRBJ1-1; possible D gene TRBD1, 5 bases. The CDR3 is 16 residues long. Trimming cost V 3 bases and J 1 base, with 15 bases left between them. Germline CDR1 reads KGHSH; CDR2 reads LQKENI. CDR3 sequence reads: CASSPRVVKANTEAFF. In DNA form, the CDR3 reads TGTGCCAGCTCACCCAGGGTAGTCAAAGCGAACACTGAAGCTTTCTTT.

V is TRBV7-2 and J is TRBJ2-1, with D unresolved. Germline assignment: CDR1 SGHTA and CDR2 FQGNSA. Between the trimmed V and J ends, which lost 1 base and 10 bases, there was a span of 8 bases. The CDR3 is made up of 12 amino acids. CDR3 region: CASSLVSPEQFF. In DNA form, the CDR3 reads TGTGCCAGCAGCTTAGTGTCCCCGGAGCAGTTCTTC. The whole variable domain, filled in from reference TRBV7-2 and TRBJ2-1, reads GAGVSQSPSNKVTEKGKDVELRCDPISGHTALYWYRQSLGQGLEFLIYFQGNSAPDKSGLPSDRFSAERTGGSVSTLTIQRTQQEDSAVYLCASSLVSPEQFFGPGTRLTVL.

This clone showed up just once. V is TRBV7-9 and J is TRBJ2-7, with 7 bases fitting TRBD2. The CDR3 covers 15 residues. The germline V gene has CDR1 SEHNR and CDR2 FQNEAQ (reference sequence). Germline trimming cut 1 base from V and 5 bases from J; bases unmatched to any gene: 8. The CDR3 DNA reads as TGTGCCAGCAGCTTAGGATGGGGGGGTGACGACGAGCAGTACTTC. As protein: CASSLGWGGDDEQYF.

The chain links TRBV12-5 to TRBJ1-2; D call uncertain. This CDR3 has 14 residues. Germline assignment: CDR1 LGHNT and CDR2 FRNRAP. The ends were cut back, 1 base at V and 3 bases at J, with 9 bases in the middle. CDR3 DNA sequence: TGTGCTAGTGGTTTGGGTCGAGGTGACTATGGCTACACCTTC. The encoded protein is CASGLGRGDYGYTF. Full variable domain (outside the CDR3, taken from reference TRBV12-5 and TRBJ1-2): DARVTQTPRHKVTEMGQEVTMRCQPILGHNTVFWYRQTMMQGLELLAYFRNRAPLDDSGMPKDRFSAEMPDATLATLKIQPSEPRDSAVYFCASGLGRGDYGYTFGSGTRLTVV.

The rearrangement uses TRBV3-1 (or the pseudogene TRBV3-2) and TRBJ2-1; weak D call: TRBD2 (5 bases). The CDR3 spans 15 residues. CDR1 and CDR2 (germline): LGHDT, YNNKEL (reference sequence). Trimming took 2 bases from V and 6 from J, leaving 14 bases between them. CDR3 sequence (DNA): TGTGCCAGCAGCCAAAGGGCGGGTTTTGTCAATGAGCAGTTCTTC. It translates to CASSQRAGFVNEQFF.

This chain joins TRBV20-1 and TRBJ2-1; no clear D gene. Per germline, CDR1 DFQATT and CDR2 SNEGSKA (reference sequence). This CDR3 is built from 12 residues. The V and J ends lost 3 bases and 7 bases respectively, with 10 bases between them. CDR3 loop: CSASTPKNEQFF. DNA of the CDR3: TGCAGTGCTAGTACACCAAAAAATGAGCAGTTCTTC.

The rearrangement uses TRBV19 and TRBJ2-5, with TRBD1 matching 8 bases. Unmatched junction bases numbered 6, after V lost 4 bases and J lost 2 bases. Germline CDR1 is LNHDA and CDR2 is SQIVND (reference sequence). The CDR3 is made up of 15 amino acids. CDR3 sequence (DNA): TGTGCCAGTAGTAAGGACAGGGCGGCTCAAGAGACCCAGTACTTC. Protein sequence: CASSKDRAAQETQYF.

The chain recombines TRBV27 with TRBJ2-7, with 10 bases identical to TRBD1. This CDR3 is 14 amino acids long. CDR1 and CDR2 (germline): MNHEY, SMNVEV (reference sequence). J gave up 2 bases and V 6 bases, and 4 bases lay outside the gene matches. The CDR3 sequence is CASSRDRGAYEQYF. The CDR3 nucleotides read TGTGCCAGCAGCCGGGACAGGGGCGCCTACGAGCAGTACTTC.

The chain joins TRBV10-1 to TRBJ2-7; 8 bases agree with TRBD1. The germline V gene encodes CDR1 WNHNN and CDR2 SYGVQD (reference sequence). This CDR3 is 14 amino acids long. The trim removed 6 bases at V and 4 bases at J, leaving 8 bases unmatched. DNA of the CDR3: TGCGCCAGCAGAAGATCCGGGACAGGTTACGAGCAGTACTTC. Encoded protein: CASRRSGTGYEQYF.

The chain has TRBV5-1 and TRBJ1-3; D not resolved. V lost 0 bases to trimming and J lost 0 bases, with 7 bases between them. The CDR3 is made up of 15 amino acids. CDR1 is SGHRS, CDR2 YFSETQ, per germline. CDR3 sequence reads: CASSLEWGSGNTIYF. DNA of the CDR3: TGCGCCAGCAGCTTGGAATGGGGCTCTGGAAACACCATATATTTT.

This clone was recorded once. The J gene is TRBJ1-5, the V gene TRBV19; D is unresolved. CDR3 length: 14 amino acids. CDR1 is LNHDA and CDR2 is SQIVND in the germline V gene (reference sequence). Trimming left V 3 bases short and J 9 bases short, with 15 bases between. CDR3 in DNA: TGTGCCAGTAGTATCCTCCCACTCAACACGCCCCAGCATTTT. Residues: CASSILPLNTPQHF.

The V gene is TRBV9, the J gene TRBJ1-1; 10 bases match TRBD1. CDR1 is SGDLS, CDR2 YYNGEE, per germline. The CDR3 extends over 15 amino acids. V was pared by 0 bases and J by 6 bases, with 5 bases of the junction left unmatched. CDR3 protein: CASSVGDRGPAEAFF. CDR3 nucleotide sequence: TGTGCCAGCAGCGTAGGTGACAGGGGGCCGGCTGAAGCTTTCTTT.